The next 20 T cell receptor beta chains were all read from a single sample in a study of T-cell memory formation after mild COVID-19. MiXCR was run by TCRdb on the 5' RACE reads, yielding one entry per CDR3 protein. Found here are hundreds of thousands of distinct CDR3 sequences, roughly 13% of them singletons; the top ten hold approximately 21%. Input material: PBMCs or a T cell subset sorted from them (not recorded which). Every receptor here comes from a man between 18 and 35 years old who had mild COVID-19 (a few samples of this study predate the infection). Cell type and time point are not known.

The CDR3 DNA follows: TGCAGTGCTAGAGATATTTTAGGAAAAGATCAGCCCCAGCATTTT. Encoded protein: CSARDILGKDQPQHF. This sequence joins TRBV20-1 and TRBJ1-5; D is ambiguous. The germline CDR1 and CDR2 sequences are DFQATT and SNEGSKA (reference sequence). This CDR3 has 15 residues. V was clipped by 0 bases and J by 5 bases, with 14 bases between them.

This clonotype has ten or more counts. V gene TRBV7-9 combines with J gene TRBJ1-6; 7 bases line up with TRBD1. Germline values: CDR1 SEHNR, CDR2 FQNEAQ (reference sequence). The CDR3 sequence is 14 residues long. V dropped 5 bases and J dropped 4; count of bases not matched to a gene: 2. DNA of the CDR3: TGTGCCAGCAGCCGGGACAGTTATAATTCACCCCTCCACTTT. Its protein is CASSRDSYNSPLHF.

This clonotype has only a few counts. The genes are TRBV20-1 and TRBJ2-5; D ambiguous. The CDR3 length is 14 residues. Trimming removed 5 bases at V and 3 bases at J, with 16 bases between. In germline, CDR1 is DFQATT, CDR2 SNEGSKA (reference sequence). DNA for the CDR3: TGCAGTGCTGCGCCCCCGGGTCCCGAAGAGACCCAGTACTTC. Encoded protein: CSAAPPGPEETQYF.

CDR3 nucleotides: TGTGCCAGCAGTTTAGGCTCCGGGACAGGGGGCTACGAGCAGTACTTC. It encodes CASSLGSGTGGYEQYF. V usage is TRBV28 and J usage is TRBJ2-7; 11 bases fit TRBD1. Germline values: CDR1 MDHEN, CDR2 SYDVKM. The V gene end was trimmed by 2 bases and the J gene end by 3 bases; junction bases not matched to a gene: 6. The CDR3 is 16 amino acids.

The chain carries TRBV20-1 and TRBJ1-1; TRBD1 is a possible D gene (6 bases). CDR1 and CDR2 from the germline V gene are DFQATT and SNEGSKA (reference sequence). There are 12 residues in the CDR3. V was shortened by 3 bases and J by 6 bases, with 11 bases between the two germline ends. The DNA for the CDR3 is TGCAGTGCTAGGGAACAGGGCCCTGAAGCTTTCTTT. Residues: CSAREQGPEAFF.

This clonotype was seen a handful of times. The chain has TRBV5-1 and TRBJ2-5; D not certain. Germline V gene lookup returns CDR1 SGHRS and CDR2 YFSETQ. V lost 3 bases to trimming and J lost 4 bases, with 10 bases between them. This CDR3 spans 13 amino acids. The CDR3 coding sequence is TGCGCCAGCAGCTCACCCCCCCCAGAGACCCAGTACTTC. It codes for CASSSPPPETQYF. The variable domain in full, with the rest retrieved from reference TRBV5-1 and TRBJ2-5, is KAGVTQTPRYLIKTRGQQVTLSCSPISGHRSVSWYQQTPGQGLQFLFEYFSETQRNKGNFPGRFSGRQFSNSRSEMNVSTLELGDSALYLCASSSPPPETQYFGPGTRLLVL.

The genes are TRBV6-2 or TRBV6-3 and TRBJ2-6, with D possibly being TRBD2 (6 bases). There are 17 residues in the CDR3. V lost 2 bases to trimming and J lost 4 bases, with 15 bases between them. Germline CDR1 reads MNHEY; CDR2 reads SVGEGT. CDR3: CASSYLLATAGANVLTF. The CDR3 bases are TGTGCCAGCAGTTACCTACTAGCAACGGCCGGGGCCAACGTCCTGACTTTC.

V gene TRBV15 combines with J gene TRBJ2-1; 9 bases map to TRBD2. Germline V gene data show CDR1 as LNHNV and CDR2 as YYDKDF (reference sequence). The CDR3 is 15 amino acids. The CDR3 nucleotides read TGTGCAACGAAGGGGGGACTAGCCTCCTACAATGAGCAGTTCTTC. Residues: CATKGGLASYNEQFF. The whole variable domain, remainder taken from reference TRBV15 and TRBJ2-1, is DAMVIQNPRYQVTQFGKPVTLSCSQTLNHNVMYWYQQKSSQAPKLLFHYYDKDFNNEADTPDNFQSRRPNTSFCFLDIRSPGLGDTAMYLCATKGGLASYNEQFFGPGTRLTVL.

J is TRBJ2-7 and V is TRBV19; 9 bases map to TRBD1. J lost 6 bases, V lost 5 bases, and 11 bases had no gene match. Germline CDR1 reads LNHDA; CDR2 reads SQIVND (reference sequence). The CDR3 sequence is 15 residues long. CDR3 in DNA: TGTGCCAGTAGTCTACAGGGGGCTCCTCCGGGCGAGCAGTACTTC. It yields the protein CASSLQGAPPGEQYF.

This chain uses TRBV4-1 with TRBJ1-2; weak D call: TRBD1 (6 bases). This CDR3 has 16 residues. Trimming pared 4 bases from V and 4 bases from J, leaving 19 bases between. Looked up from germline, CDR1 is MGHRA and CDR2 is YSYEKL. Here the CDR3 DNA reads TGCGCCAGCAGCCCCTCACAGGGTCTTGGAGGCTATGGCTACACCTTC. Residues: CASSPSQGLGGYGYTF.

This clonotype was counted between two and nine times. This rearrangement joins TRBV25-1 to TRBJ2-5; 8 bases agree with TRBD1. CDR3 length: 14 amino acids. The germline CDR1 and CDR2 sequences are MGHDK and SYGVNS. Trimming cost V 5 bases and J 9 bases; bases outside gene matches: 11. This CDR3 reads CASSLTGVPGAQYF. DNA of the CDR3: TGTGCCAGCAGTTTGACAGGGGTCCCTGGGGCCCAGTACTTC.

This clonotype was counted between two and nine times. CDR3 sequence: CASSHSVSEAFF. CDR3 nucleotide sequence: TGCGCCAGCAGCCACTCTGTGTCTGAAGCTTTCTTT. The chain couples TRBV4-1 to TRBJ1-1; no clear D gene. Germline assignment: CDR1 MGHRA and CDR2 YSYEKL. The CDR3 loop spans 12 amino acids. Trimming took 3 bases from V and 6 from J, leaving 8 bases between them.

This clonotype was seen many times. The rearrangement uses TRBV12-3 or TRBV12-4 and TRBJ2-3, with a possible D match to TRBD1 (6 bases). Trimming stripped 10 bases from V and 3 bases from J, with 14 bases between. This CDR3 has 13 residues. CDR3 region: CAIRQGNTDTQYF. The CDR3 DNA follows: TGTGCCATCCGCCAGGGGAATACAGATACGCAGTATTTT.

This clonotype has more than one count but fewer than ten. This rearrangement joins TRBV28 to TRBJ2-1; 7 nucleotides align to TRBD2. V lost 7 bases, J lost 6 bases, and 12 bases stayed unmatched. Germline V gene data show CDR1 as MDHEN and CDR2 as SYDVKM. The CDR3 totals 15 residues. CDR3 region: CASKWASGLSNEQFF. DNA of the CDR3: TGTGCCAGCAAATGGGCTAGCGGCCTCTCCAATGAGCAGTTCTTC.

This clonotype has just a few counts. The CDR3 here is CASSRIENVGEQFF. As DNA, the CDR3 is TGTGCCAGCAGCAGAATAGAGAACGTTGGGGAGCAGTTCTTC. The V gene is TRBV5-4, the J gene TRBJ2-1; D gene ambiguous. The CDR3 is 14 amino acids. Trimming stripped 4 bases from V and 10 bases from J, with 18 bases between. Per germline, CDR1 SGHNT and CDR2 YYREEE (reference sequence).

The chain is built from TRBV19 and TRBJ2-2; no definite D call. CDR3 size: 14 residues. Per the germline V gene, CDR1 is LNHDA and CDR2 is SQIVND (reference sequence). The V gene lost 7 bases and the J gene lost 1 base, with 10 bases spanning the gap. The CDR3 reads CASTQSWNTGELFF. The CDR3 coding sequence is TGTGCCAGTACCCAGTCGTGGAACACCGGGGAGCTGTTTTTT.

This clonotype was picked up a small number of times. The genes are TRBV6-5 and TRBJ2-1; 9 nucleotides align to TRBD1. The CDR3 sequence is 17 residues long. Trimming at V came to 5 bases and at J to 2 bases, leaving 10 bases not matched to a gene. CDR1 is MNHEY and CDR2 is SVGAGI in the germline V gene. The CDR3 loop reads CASSTGGLALTYNEQFF. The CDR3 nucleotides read TGTGCCAGCAGTACAGGGGGCTTAGCCTTGACCTACAATGAGCAGTTCTTC.

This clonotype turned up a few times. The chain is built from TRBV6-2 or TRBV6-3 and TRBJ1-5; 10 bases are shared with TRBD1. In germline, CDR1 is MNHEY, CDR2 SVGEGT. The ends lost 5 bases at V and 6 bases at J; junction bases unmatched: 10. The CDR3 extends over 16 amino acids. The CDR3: CASSRLTGGLAQPQHF. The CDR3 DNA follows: TGTGCCAGCAGTCGCCTGACAGGGGGCTTAGCTCAGCCCCAGCATTTT.

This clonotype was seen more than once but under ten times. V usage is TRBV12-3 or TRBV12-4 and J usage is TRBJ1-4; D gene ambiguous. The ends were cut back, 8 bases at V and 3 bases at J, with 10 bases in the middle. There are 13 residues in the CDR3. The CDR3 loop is CASLRAANEKLFF. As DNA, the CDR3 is TGTGCCAGCCTTCGGGCGGCTAATGAAAAACTGTTTTTT.

In DNA form, the CDR3 reads TGCGCCAGCAGCCCCCTAGACACCACAGATACGCAGTATTTT. The encoded protein is CASSPLDTTDTQYF. The chain combines TRBV5-1 with TRBJ2-3, with D hard to call. Germline CDR1 is SGHRS and CDR2 is YFSETQ. The germline V and J ends were trimmed by 4 bases and 2 bases, with 11 bases remaining between them. This CDR3 contains 14 residues.